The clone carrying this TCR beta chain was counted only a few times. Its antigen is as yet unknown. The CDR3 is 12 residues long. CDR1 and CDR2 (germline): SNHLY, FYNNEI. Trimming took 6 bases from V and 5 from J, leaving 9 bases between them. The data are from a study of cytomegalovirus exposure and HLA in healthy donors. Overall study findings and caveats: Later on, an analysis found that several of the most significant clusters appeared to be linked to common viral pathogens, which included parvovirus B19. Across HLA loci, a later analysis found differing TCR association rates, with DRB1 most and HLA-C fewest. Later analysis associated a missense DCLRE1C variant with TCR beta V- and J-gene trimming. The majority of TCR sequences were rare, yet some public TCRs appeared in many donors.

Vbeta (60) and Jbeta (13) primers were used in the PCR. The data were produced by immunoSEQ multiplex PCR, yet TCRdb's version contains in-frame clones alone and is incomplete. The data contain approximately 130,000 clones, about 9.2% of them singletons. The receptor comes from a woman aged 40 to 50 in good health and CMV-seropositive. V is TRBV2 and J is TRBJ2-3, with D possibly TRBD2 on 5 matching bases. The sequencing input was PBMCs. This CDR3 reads CASREDLDTQYF. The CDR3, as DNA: TGTGCCAGCAGGGAGGACTTAGATACGCAGTATTTT.